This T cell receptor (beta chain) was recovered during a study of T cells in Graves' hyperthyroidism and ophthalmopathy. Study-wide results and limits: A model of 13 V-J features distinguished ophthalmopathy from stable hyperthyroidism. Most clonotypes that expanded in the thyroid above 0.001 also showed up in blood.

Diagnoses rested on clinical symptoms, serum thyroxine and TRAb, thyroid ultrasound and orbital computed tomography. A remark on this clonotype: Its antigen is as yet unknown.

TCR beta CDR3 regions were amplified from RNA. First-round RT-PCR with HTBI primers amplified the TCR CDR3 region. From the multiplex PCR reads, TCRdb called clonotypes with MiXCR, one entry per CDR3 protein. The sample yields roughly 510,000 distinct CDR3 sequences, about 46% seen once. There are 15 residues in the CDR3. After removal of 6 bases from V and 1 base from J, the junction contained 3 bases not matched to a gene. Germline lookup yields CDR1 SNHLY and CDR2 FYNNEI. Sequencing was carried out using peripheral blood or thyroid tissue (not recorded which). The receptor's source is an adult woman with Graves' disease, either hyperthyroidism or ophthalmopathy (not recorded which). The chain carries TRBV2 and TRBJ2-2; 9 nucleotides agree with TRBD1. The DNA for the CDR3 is TGTGCCAGCAGGGGGACAGGGTGGAACACCGGGGAGCTGTTTTTT. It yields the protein CASRGTGWNTGELFF.